These 4 T cell receptor beta chains came from one sample sequenced in a study of beta chain features in type 1 diabetes. Study-level points and caveats: A moderate, significant TCRB CDR3 shortening appeared in type 1 diabetes across four CD4+ subsets.

These TCRs are of unknown antigen specificity. As every portion of the isolated RNA was reverse transcribed, the sequencing read expressed TCRB transcripts. Assay: immunoSEQ multiplex PCR; the TCRdb copy retains only in-frame clones and omits some. The repertoire holds hundreds of thousands of clones, with about 14% as singletons. The specimen sequenced was naive CD4+ T cells from blood. The source is a man aged 18 to 30 with type 1 diabetes.

The J gene is TRBJ1-6, the V gene TRBV7-9; no clear D gene. V lost 5 bases to trimming and J lost 6 bases, with 11 bases between them. Germline CDR1 reads SEHNR; CDR2 reads FQNEAQ (reference sequence). The CDR3 totals 14 residues. The CDR3, as DNA: TGTGCCAGCAGCATGGACCCATTTAATTCACCCCTCCACTTT. Residues: CASSMDPFNSPLHF.

This chain joins TRBV29-1 and TRBJ2-5; 9 bases are a match to TRBD1. With the DNA end fitting TRBJ2-7 better, the J assignment may be wrong. CDR3 length: 12 amino acids. The germline gives CDR1 SQVTM, CDR2 ANQGSEA. DNA for the CDR3: TGCAGCGTCAGGACAGGGGCCTACGAGCAGTACTTC. It codes for CSVRTGAYEQYF.

The rearrangement links TRBV23-1 to TRBJ2-7; D not resolved. TRBV23-1 is marked as an open reading frame, function uncertain. V was cut by 0 bases and J by 3 bases, with 9 bases left in between. The CDR3 covers 14 residues. CDR3 region: CASSQSGMCYEQYF. The CDR3 coding sequence is TGCGCCAGCAGTCAATCGGGCATGTGCTACGAGCAGTACTTC.

The rearrangement joins TRBV7-2 to TRBJ2-5, with 13 bases matching TRBD2. Per germline, CDR1 SGHTA and CDR2 FQGNSA. V lost 4 bases and J lost 5; bases outside the gene matches: 13. The length of the CDR3 is 18 residues. CDR3 in DNA: TGTGCCAGCAGCTCTTCCACTACTAGCGGGAGGGCCTGGGAGACCCAGTACTTC. It codes for CASSSSTTSGRAWETQYF. Complete variable domain (other parts from reference TRBV7-2 and TRBJ2-5): GAGVSQSPSNKVTEKGKDVELRCDPISGHTALYWYRQSLGQGLEFLIYFQGNSAPDKSGLPSDRFSAERTGGSVSTLTIQRTQQEDSAVYLCASSSSTTSGRAWETQYFGPGTRLLVL.